This T cell receptor beta chain was profiled in a study of T cell repertoires in cytomegalovirus infection. Study-wide results and caveats: In two of eight donors, the top clonotype was HLA-C-restricted CMV-specific.

Worth noting for this clonotype: Its specificity is unknown.

TCRdb redid the calling of the reads with MiXCR, one entry per CDR3 protein. The sample lists around 340,000 distinct CDR3 sequences, 25% to 35% seen once, with roughly 20% in the top ten. CDR1 and CDR2 from the germline V gene are MNHEY and SVGAGI. CDR3 length: 17 residues. Trimming took 0 bases from V and 3 from J; bases not matched to a gene: 10. The V gene is TRBV6-5, the J gene TRBJ1-1, with 7 bases matching TRBD1. The receptor comes from a human donor in good health (CMV status not recorded). Some clones in this sample may be carry-over from other donors' samples. The material was cultured PBMCs, obtained from culture after CMV antigen stimulation. The CDR3 nucleotides read TGTGCCAGCAGTTACTCGAAGACAGGGAGGCTGTACACTGAAGCTTTCTTT. It is translated as CASSYSKTGRLYTEAFF.